This TCR beta chain was recovered during a study of T cells in Graves' hyperthyroidism and ophthalmopathy. Amplification targeted TCR beta CDR3 regions from RNA transcripts. HTBI primers were employed in a first-round RT-PCR of the TCR CDR3. TCRdb fed the multiplex PCR reads into MiXCR, producing one record per CDR3 protein. The sample gives tens of thousands of distinct CDR3 sequences, less than 65% of which show up once; about 35% is in the top ten. From germline, CDR1 is SEHNR and CDR2 FQNEAQ (reference sequence). Deletions cut 3 bases from V and 5 bases from J, with 14 bases between. The CDR3 loop spans 15 amino acids. Study results and caveats: Blood also carried most thyroid clonotypes expanded above 0.001. Ophthalmopathy and stable hyperthyroidism were told apart by a 13 V-J model.

In this sample, this clonotype turned up many times. Its antigen is as yet unknown. The clonotype comes from a man aged 18 to 29 with Graves' hyperthyroidism. The sequenced sample was peripheral blood or thyroid tissue (not recorded which). The rearrangement uses TRBV7-9 and TRBJ1-5, with D uncertain. CDR3 nucleotides: TGTGCCAGCAGCTTCGATCGCGGGTTGGATCAGCCCCAGCATTTT. This encodes CASSFDRGLDQPQHF.